The 28 T cell receptor beta chains below come from one sample, sequenced in a study of T cell repertoires in cytomegalovirus infection. Via MiXCR, TCRdb re-called the reads, giving one row per CDR3 protein. Among more than 500,000 distinct CDR3 sequences listed, 16% were seen once. The sequencing sample was made of CD8+ T cells from PBMCs. The receptors originated from a human donor in good health (CMV status not recorded). Some clones in this sample may be carry-over from other donors' samples.

This sequence joins TRBV10-3 and TRBJ2-7; TRBD2 aligns across 16 bases. CDR1 and CDR2 from the germline V gene are ENHRY and SYGVKD. This CDR3 is built from 17 residues. V trimming: 4 bases; J trimming: 3 bases; junction bases outside the gene matches: 6. CDR3 in amino acids: CAISGGTSGGESYEQYF. In nucleotides, the CDR3 is TGTGCCATCAGTGGAGGGACTAGCGGGGGGGAGAGCTACGAGCAGTACTTC.

The rearrangement uses TRBV20-1 and TRBJ2-7; a possible D gene is TRBD1 (5 bases). V was cut by 0 bases and J by 0 bases, with 15 bases left in between. Germline V gene lookup returns CDR1 DFQATT and CDR2 SNEGSKA (reference sequence). This CDR3 is built from 16 residues. CDR3 sequence: CSARDRQGLLSYEQYF. The CDR3 bases are TGCAGTGCTAGAGATCGTCAGGGCCTCCTCTCCTACGAGCAGTACTTC.

The chain combines TRBV15 with TRBJ2-5, with D unclear. CDR3 size: 15 residues. Per germline, CDR1 LNHNV and CDR2 YYDKDF (reference sequence). Between the trimmed V and J ends, which lost 0 bases and 4 bases, there was a span of 12 bases. This CDR3 reads CATSRDRATGETQYF. The CDR3 DNA reads as TGTGCCACCAGCAGAGATAGAGCTACCGGAGAGACCCAGTACTTC. The whole variable domain, remainder taken from reference TRBV15 and TRBJ2-5, is DAMVIQNPRYQVTQFGKPVTLSCSQTLNHNVMYWYQQKSSQAPKLLFHYYDKDFNNEADTPDNFQSRRPNTSFCFLDIRSPGLGDTAMYLCATSRDRATGETQYFGPGTRLLVL.

This clonotype was observed many times. This chain joins TRBV12-3 or TRBV12-4 and TRBJ1-2; perhaps TRBD1 as D (5 bases). Deletions cut 1 base from V and 5 bases from J, with 14 bases between. The CDR3 extends over 15 amino acids. CDR3 nucleotide sequence: TGTGCCAGCAGTTTAGGCGATGGGACGGTTTATGGCTACACCTTC. Residues: CASSLGDGTVYGYTF.

A few counts support this clonotype. This chain connects TRBV19 to TRBJ1-2, with unresolved D. The CDR3 runs to 15 residues. Trimming pared 6 bases from V and 7 bases from J, leaving 21 bases between. CDR1 LNHDA and CDR2 SQIVND come from the germline V gene (reference sequence). CDR3 amino acids: CASSRGRGPLGGYTF. The CDR3 region has the DNA TGTGCCAGTAGCCGTGGGAGAGGACCCCTGGGTGGCTACACCTTC. Based on the CDR3 plus reference TRBV19 and TRBJ1-2, the full variable domain is DGGITQSPKYLFRKEGQNVTLSCEQNLNHDAMYWYRQDPGQGLRLIYYSQIVNDFQKGDIAEGYSVSREKKESFPLTVTSAQKNPTAFYLCASSRGRGPLGGYTFGSGTRLTVV.

A few counts support this clonotype. CDR3 sequence reads: CAISAHYRDRGGTEAFF. The CDR3, as DNA: TGTGCCATCAGTGCTCACTACCGGGACCGGGGGGGCACTGAAGCTTTCTTT. This chain uses TRBV10-3 with TRBJ1-1; a possible D gene is TRBD1 (5 bases). There are 17 residues in the CDR3. CDR1 ENHRY and CDR2 SYGVKD come from the germline V gene. V was cut by 4 bases and J by 4 bases, with 22 bases left in between.

In its sample, this clonotype was seen a few times. The V gene is TRBV6-1, the J gene TRBJ2-2, with 10 bases matching TRBD1. Germline CDR1 and CDR2: MNHNS and SASEGT. J lost 10 bases, V lost 6 bases, and 14 bases had no gene match. The CDR3 loop spans 16 amino acids. The DNA for the CDR3 is TGTGCCAGCAGGGAGCCCGGGACAGGGGTTTCTGTGGAGCTGTTTTTT. It translates to CASREPGTGVSVELFF.

The chain employs TRBV4-2 and TRBJ2-1, with 9 bases fitting TRBD2. The CDR3 extends over 20 amino acids. Germline loops: CDR1 LGHNA, CDR2 YNFKEQ. V lost 1 base and J lost 6; bases outside the gene matches: 19. The CDR3 DNA is TGTGCCAGCAGCCAAGCTGGCGCAGCACTGCGGGGGGGCAGGGGCAATGAGCAGTTCTTC. It is translated as CASSQAGAALRGGRGNEQFF.

This clonotype was counted ten times or more. V usage is TRBV27 and J usage is TRBJ2-6; D unresolved. V lost 6 bases to trimming and J lost 1 base, with 10 bases between them. The CDR3 spans 15 residues. CDR1 is MNHEY, CDR2 SMNVEV, per germline (reference sequence). For the CDR3, the DNA is TGTGCCAGCAGGCGTCCGGGTTCTGGGGCCAACGTCCTGACTTTC. Its translation is CASRRPGSGANVLTF.

This clonotype was seen repeatedly, ten times or more. The genes are TRBV28 and TRBJ2-1, with 14 bases identical to TRBD2. Unmatched junction bases numbered 2, after V lost 1 base and J lost 0 bases. Germline lookup yields CDR1 MDHEN and CDR2 SYDVKM. The CDR3 totals 18 residues. The DNA for the CDR3 is TGTGCCAGCAGTTTATTGGGACTAGCGGGAGCCTCCTACAATGAGCAGTTCTTC. It is translated as CASSLLGLAGASYNEQFF.

This clonotype appeared a few times. The J gene is TRBJ2-7, the V gene TRBV2; tentative D call: TRBD1 (6 bases). Germline CDR1 reads SNHLY; CDR2 reads FYNNEI. The V and J ends lost 7 bases and 2 bases respectively, with 18 bases between them. This CDR3 has 15 residues. CDR3 in DNA: TGTGCCAGCACCTCCTACAGGGAGACGGCCTACGAGCAGTACTTC. Residues: CASTSYRETAYEQYF.

The sample holds a few counts of this clonotype. This chain uses TRBV27 with TRBJ1-1; D gene unclear. Germline loops: CDR1 MNHEY, CDR2 SMNVEV (reference sequence). Trimming removed 2 bases from V and 8 bases from J, with 12 bases in between. CDR3 length equals 13 residues. CDR3 bases: TGTGCCAGCAGTTTAAGGGCAGAAAGAGAAGCTTTCTTT. It is translated as CASSLRAEREAFF.

The CDR3 sequence is CSVLQGTRGEQYF. The DNA of the CDR3 is TGCAGCGTCTTACAGGGGACTCGGGGCGAGCAGTACTTC. V is TRBV29-1 and J is TRBJ2-7; D is perhaps TRBD1 (7 bases). The CDR3 has 13 amino acids. Trimming stripped 6 bases from V and 6 bases from J, with 18 bases between. Germline assignment: CDR1 SQVTM and CDR2 ANQGSEA.

This chain connects TRBV19 to TRBJ2-5; no clear D. The better agreement between TRBJ2-3 and the DNA end casts doubt on the J call. The germline V gene has CDR1 LNHDA and CDR2 SQIVND (reference sequence). There are 16 residues in the CDR3. CDR3 nucleotides: TGTGCCAGTAGCCCTCAAGCGCGGACGTACACAGATACGCAGTATTTT. Protein product: CASSPQARTYTDTQYF.

This clonotype came up many times. V gene TRBV27 combines with J gene TRBJ2-7, with 9 bases aligning to TRBD2. The V segment lost 8 bases and the J segment 6 bases; nucleotides outside the gene matches: 8. The length of the CDR3 is 13 residues. CDR1 is MNHEY, CDR2 SMNVEV, per germline (reference sequence). DNA of the CDR3: TGTGCCAGCTCCCTCGGACTAGCGAGCGAGCAGTACTTC. Protein: CASSLGLASEQYF.

This clonotype came up many times. V and J are TRBV5-1 and TRBJ2-7; the match to TRBD2 covers 9 bases. This CDR3 is 16 amino acids long. V shed 0 bases, J shed 2 bases, and the junction held 6 bases outside the gene matches. Germline CDR1 reads SGHRS; CDR2 reads YFSETQ. The CDR3 reads CASSLAQREATYEQYF. For the CDR3, the DNA is TGCGCCAGCAGCTTGGCCCAGCGGGAGGCGACCTACGAGCAGTACTTC.

The chain has TRBV20-1 and TRBJ2-1; TRBD1 might be the D (5 bases). The V end was cut by 0 bases, the J end by 6 bases, with 12 bases between. This CDR3 contains 14 residues. Germline V gene sequence: CDR1 DFQATT, CDR2 SNEGSKA (reference sequence). The CDR3 sequence: CSARDWATGNEQFF. In DNA form, the CDR3 reads TGCAGTGCTAGAGATTGGGCTACAGGCAATGAGCAGTTCTTC.

In this sample, this clonotype turned up a few times. The rearrangement joins TRBV7-9 to TRBJ2-5; no clear D. This CDR3 is built from 12 residues. CDR1 is SEHNR, CDR2 FQNEAQ, per germline (reference sequence). With 2 bases removed from V and 3 bases from J, the gap between germline ends came to 4 bases. CDR3 bases: TGTGCCAGCAGCTTACCGGAAGAGACCCAGTACTTC. Protein: CASSLPEETQYF.

This clonotype was seen ten or more times. The chain is built from TRBV7-9 and TRBJ2-1, with TRBD2 as a possible D gene (6 bases). V was clipped by 4 bases and J by 8 bases, with 12 bases between them. Per germline, CDR1 SEHNR and CDR2 FQNEAQ (reference sequence). CDR3 length: 13 amino acids. In nucleotides, the CDR3 is TGTGCCAGCAGCTCGGGGAGGAACTATGAGCAGTTCTTC. Its translation is CASSSGRNYEQFF.

This clonotype was seen a few times. This chain joins TRBV7-9 and TRBJ2-1; TRBD1 might be the D (5 bases). Germline lookup yields CDR1 SEHNR and CDR2 FQNEAQ (reference sequence). V dropped 4 bases and J dropped 7 bases, with 5 bases sitting between them. CDR3 length equals 11 residues. The CDR3 loop reads CASSWTNEQFF. The CDR3 DNA follows: TGTGCCAGCAGCTGGACAAATGAGCAGTTCTTC.

This clonotype was seen repeatedly, ten times or more. The chain combines TRBV7-8 with TRBJ2-5; TRBD2 is a possible D gene (6 bases). CDR1 and CDR2 from the germline V gene are SGHVS and FQNEAQ. This CDR3 is built from 16 residues. The V gene lost 8 bases and the J gene lost 5 bases, with 24 bases spanning the gap. The CDR3 DNA reads as TGTGCCAGCTTCCGGGGGAAGGGTACGTCGCGGGAGACCCAGTACTTC. It is translated as CASFRGKGTSRETQYF.

In its sample, this clonotype was seen many times. This chain joins TRBV2 and TRBJ1-5, with TRBD1 identical over 9 bases. This CDR3 is 16 amino acids long. CDR1 and CDR2 from the germline V gene are SNHLY and FYNNEI. V shed 2 bases and J 1 base; nucleotides not matched to a gene: 3. The CDR3 here is CASSERDRASNQPQHF. In DNA, the CDR3 is TGTGCCAGCAGTGAAAGGGACAGGGCAAGCAATCAGCCCCAGCATTTT.

As for this clonotype: The germline gene is not matched at one end of the junction; a read error may be the cause. The V gene is TRBV7-9, the J gene TRBJ2-2; 11 positions match TRBD2. Germline V gene sequence: CDR1 SEHNR, CDR2 FQNEAQ (reference sequence). CDR3 size: 16 residues. CDR3 loop: CASSFPGLADTGVLFF. CDR3 nucleotides: TGTGCCAGCAGCTTTCCGGGACTAGCGGACACCGGGGTGCTGTTTTTT. Together with reference TRBV7-9 and TRBJ2-2, the CDR3 gives the full variable domain: DTGVSQNPRHKITKRGQNVTFRCDPISEHNRLYWYRQTLGQGPEFLTYFQNEAQLEKSRLLSDRFSAERPKGSFSTLEIQRTEQGDSAMYLCASSFPGLADTGVLFFGEGSRLTVL.

Many counts were recorded for this clonotype. Mismatch with germline at one junction end may stem from a read error. In nucleotides, the CDR3 is TGTGCCAGCACCTTAAGTACGGGAGGGCCGAATGAGCAGTTCTTC. This sequence encodes CASTLSTGGPNEQFF. The V and J genes are TRBV11-2 and TRBJ2-1; TRBD2 agrees at 8 bases. Looked up from germline, CDR1 is SGHAT and CDR2 is FQNNGV. The CDR3 contains 15 residues.

This clonotype was observed a handful of times. This chain uses TRBV27 with TRBJ1-1, with a weak D call TRBD1 (6 bases). Between the trimmed V and J ends, which lost 5 bases and 4 bases, there was a span of 23 bases. The CDR3 extends over 17 amino acids. Germline lookup yields CDR1 MNHEY and CDR2 SMNVEV (reference sequence). CDR3 in amino acids: CASSPDPHREGSTEAFF. DNA for the CDR3: TGTGCCAGCAGTCCCGACCCTCACAGGGAGGGGAGCACTGAAGCTTTCTTT.

The CDR3 loop reads CASSQEVGTGVTGELFF. The CDR3, as DNA: TGTGCCAGCAGCCAAGAGGTCGGGACAGGTGTTACCGGGGAGCTGTTTTTT. The chain employs TRBV3-1 and TRBJ2-2; 8 nucleotides align to TRBD1. With 0 bases clipped from V and 5 bases from J, the junction kept 8 bases outside the gene matches. Looked up from germline, CDR1 is LGHDT and CDR2 is YNNKEL (reference sequence). This CDR3 region has 17 residues.

This clonotype was counted a few times. The chain recombines TRBV6-5 with TRBJ1-1, with a possible D match to TRBD1 (6 bases). CDR3 length: 12 residues. CDR1 and CDR2 from the germline V gene are MNHEY and SVGAGI. V was cut by 5 bases and J by 5 bases, with 9 bases left in between. The CDR3 DNA follows: TGTGCCAGCAGTCCGGGACAAACTGAAGCTTTCTTT. It yields the protein CASSPGQTEAFF.

This clonotype was observed once. This sequence may be a read error, since a much larger clone differs from it by one base. J is TRBJ2-1 and V is TRBV19; 10 nucleotides align to TRBD2. Germline CDR1 LNHDA, CDR2 SQIVND (reference sequence). This CDR3 region has 16 residues. The DNA of the CDR3 is TGTGCCAGTAGTACCACCATGGGACTAGCGAGCCTTGAGCCGTTCTTC. Its translation is CASSTTMGLASLEPFF.